This section outlines one T cell receptor (beta chain) sequence together with its context. The Seattle patients, enrolled during active infection, were followed longitudinally. Per the original data handling: Estimation of nucleated cell counts was performed using reference gene primer amplification. The method was immunoSEQ multiplex PCR; TCRdb's version includes in-frame clones alone and lacks a portion of them. That table gives V, J and clone size, and the DNA gave D and trimming. The data show about 180,000 clones, with about 86% seen just once and 12% held by the top ten. This record belongs to a study of blood T cell repertoires in COVID-19. Study as a whole: Spain, Italy and the United States supplied samples that represented acute and convalescent COVID-19. Sample material is recorded as cDNA or gDNA derived from T cells, B-cell-depleted T cells, or PBMCs.

This TCR derives from a woman aged 70-85 years with COVID-19, enrolled during active disease. The sample consisted of peripheral blood.

The DNA for the CDR3 is TGTGCCAGCAGCTCGCGGACTGAGGCGTACGAGCAGTACTTC. This sequence encodes CASSSRTEAYEQYF. The chain is built from TRBV7-2 and TRBJ2-7, with a weak D call TRBD2 (5 bases). V lost 4 bases and J lost 4, with 14 bases in between. From germline, CDR1 is SGHTA and CDR2 FQGNSA. The CDR3 is 14 residues long.